These 3 T cell receptor beta chains share one sample of origin, sequenced in a study of T cell responses to AZD1222 COVID-19 vaccine. Generated by immunoSEQ multiplex PCR, the TCRdb table keeps only in-frame clones and is missing some. The table lists 130,000 or so clones, roughly nine tenths of them singletons. Sample: peripheral blood, taken 28 days after the second dose of the MenACWY control vaccine. The receptor source for this set is an adult who received the MenACWY meningococcal vaccine as a control.

J is TRBJ1-2 and V is TRBV6-4; D gene uncertain. CDR3 length: 12 amino acids. Per germline, CDR1 MRHNA and CDR2 SNTAGT. Trimming removed 2 bases from V and 5 bases from J, with 6 bases in between. CDR3 coding DNA: TGTGCCAGCAGTGACGGGGATTATGGCTACACCTTC. It specifies CASSDGDYGYTF.

The chain couples TRBV19 to TRBJ2-7; no firm D call. CDR3 length: 12 amino acids. The V gene lost 1 base and the J gene lost 6 bases, with 7 bases spanning the gap. The V gene's germline CDR1 is LNHDA and CDR2 SQIVND (reference sequence). The CDR3 sequence is CASSIAESEQYF. The CDR3 nucleotides read TGTGCCAGTAGTATAGCCGAATCCGAGCAGTACTTC.

The chain is built from TRBV4-3 and TRBJ2-5; weak D call: TRBD1 (6 bases). Trimming took 1 base from V and 1 from J, leaving 16 bases between them. Germline-derived CDR1 and CDR2 are LGHNA and YSLEER. This CDR3 has 17 residues. The CDR3 protein is CASSQVARGRPQETQYF. CDR3 DNA: TGCGCCAGCAGCCAAGTGGCCAGGGGACGGCCCCAAGAGACCCAGTACTTC.